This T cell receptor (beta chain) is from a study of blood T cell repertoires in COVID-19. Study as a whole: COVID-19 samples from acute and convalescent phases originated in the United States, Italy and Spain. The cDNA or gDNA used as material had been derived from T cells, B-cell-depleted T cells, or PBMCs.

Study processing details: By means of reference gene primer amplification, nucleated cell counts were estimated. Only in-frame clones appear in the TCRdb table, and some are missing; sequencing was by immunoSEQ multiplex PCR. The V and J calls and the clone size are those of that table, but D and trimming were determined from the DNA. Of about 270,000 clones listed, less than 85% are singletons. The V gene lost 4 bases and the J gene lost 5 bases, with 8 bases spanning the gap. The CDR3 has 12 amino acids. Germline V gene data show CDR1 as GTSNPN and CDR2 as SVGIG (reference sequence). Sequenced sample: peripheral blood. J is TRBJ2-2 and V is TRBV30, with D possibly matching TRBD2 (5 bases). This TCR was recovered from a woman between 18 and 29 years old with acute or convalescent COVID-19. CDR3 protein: CAWTDYTGELFF. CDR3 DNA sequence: TGTGCCTGGACTGACTATACCGGGGAGCTGTTTTTT.